The clone carrying this T cell receptor beta chain was counted only a few times. Its antigen is not identified. A second PCR, run for about 7 to 11 cycles, used a sample-barcoded 5' primer plus a J-beta primer mix. TCRdb re-called the 5' RACE reads with MiXCR, one entry per CDR3 protein. This sample yields over a million distinct CDR3 sequences, of which 25% are seen a single time; 0.75% belongs to the top ten. The sample comes from a study of blood T cells in healthy people across ages. Researchers collected approximately 9.5 milliliters of peripheral blood from every single donor. The study, taken as a whole, reports: With age, beta diversity per million T cells declined roughly linearly, significantly by approximately 40.

Trimming pared 3 bases from V and 5 bases from J, leaving 12 bases between. The CDR3 length is 14 residues. The germline V gene encodes CDR1 SGDLS and CDR2 YYNGEE. These same data were also listed under a study on T cells of mothers and their children.

V and J are TRBV9 and TRBJ2-1, with a weak D call TRBD2 (5 bases). Sequencing input: blood. This TCR was recovered from a girl aged 2 to 9 in good health. The CDR3 DNA reads TGTGCCAGCAGCGGAAAGGACTCGCACAATGAGCAGTTCTTC. It yields the protein CASSGKDSHNEQFF.